The T cell receptor beta chain described here comes from a study of blood T cell repertoires in COVID-19. Generated by immunoSEQ multiplex PCR, the TCRdb table keeps only in-frame clones and is missing some. The repertoire has under 300,000 clones, roughly 85% of them found once; the top ten carry approximately 11%. After removal of 4 bases from V and 3 bases from J, the junction contained 16 bases not matched to a gene. The CDR3 contains 19 residues. Germline assignment: CDR1 LGHDT and CDR2 YNNKEL (reference sequence). This TCR came from a woman aged 70-85 years with acute or convalescent COVID-19. This chain links TRBV3-1 (or the pseudogene TRBV3-2) with TRBJ2-2, with TRBD2 matching 8 bases. The material sequenced was peripheral blood. The CDR3 coding sequence is TGTGCCAGCAGCCCCTGGGCCGGTCGCGGGGGGCTTGACACCGGGGAGCTGTTTTTT. Translated, it gives CASSPWAGRGGLDTGELFF.